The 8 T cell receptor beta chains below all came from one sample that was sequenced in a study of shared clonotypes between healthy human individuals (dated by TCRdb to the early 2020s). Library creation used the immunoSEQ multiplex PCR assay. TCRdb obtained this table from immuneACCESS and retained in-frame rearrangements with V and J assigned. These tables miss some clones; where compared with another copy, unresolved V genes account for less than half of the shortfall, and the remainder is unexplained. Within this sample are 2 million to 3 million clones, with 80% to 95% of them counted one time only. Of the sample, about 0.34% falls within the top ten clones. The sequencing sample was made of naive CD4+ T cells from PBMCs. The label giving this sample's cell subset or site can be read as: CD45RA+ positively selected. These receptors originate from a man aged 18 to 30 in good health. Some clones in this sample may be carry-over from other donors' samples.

The CDR3 DNA is TGTGCCAGCAGCTTAGGGACAGCTAGCGAGCAGTACTTC. It codes for CASSLGTASEQYF. The genes are TRBV7-2 and TRBJ2-7; D might be TRBD1 (6 bases). The CDR3 runs 13 residues. V dropped 1 base and J dropped 6 bases, with 10 bases sitting between them. CDR1 is SGHTA, CDR2 FQGNSA, per germline.

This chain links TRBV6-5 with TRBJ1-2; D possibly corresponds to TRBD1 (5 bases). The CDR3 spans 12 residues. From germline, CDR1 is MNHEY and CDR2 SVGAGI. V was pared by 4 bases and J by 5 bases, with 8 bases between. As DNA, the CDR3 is TGTGCCAGCAGTTCCTCAGGGTATGGCTACACCTTC. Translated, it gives CASSSSGYGYTF.

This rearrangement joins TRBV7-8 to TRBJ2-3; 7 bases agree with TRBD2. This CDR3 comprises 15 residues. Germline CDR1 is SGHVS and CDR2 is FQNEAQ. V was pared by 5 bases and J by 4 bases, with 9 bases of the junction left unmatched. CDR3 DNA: TGTGCCAGCAGCCGGAGGACTAGGCGGGCAGATACGCAGTATTTT. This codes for CASSRRTRRADTQYF.

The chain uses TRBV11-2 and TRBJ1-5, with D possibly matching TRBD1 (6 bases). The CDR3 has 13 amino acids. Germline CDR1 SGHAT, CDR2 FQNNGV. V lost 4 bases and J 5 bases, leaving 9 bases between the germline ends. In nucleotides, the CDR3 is TGTGCCAGCAGCTGGGCAGGGGATCAGCCCCAGCATTTT. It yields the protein CASSWAGDQPQHF. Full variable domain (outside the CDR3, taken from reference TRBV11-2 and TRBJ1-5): EAGVAQSPRYKIIEKRQSVAFWCNPISGHATLYWYQQILGQGPKLLIQFQNNGVVDDSQLPKDRFSAERLKGVDSTLKIQPAKLEDSAVYLCASSWAGDQPQHFGDGTRLSIL.

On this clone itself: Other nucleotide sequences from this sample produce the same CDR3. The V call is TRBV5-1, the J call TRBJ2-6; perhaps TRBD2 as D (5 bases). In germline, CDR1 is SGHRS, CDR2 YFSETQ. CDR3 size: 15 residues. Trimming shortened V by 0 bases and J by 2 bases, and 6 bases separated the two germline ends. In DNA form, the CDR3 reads TGCGCCAGCAGCTTGGACGGGGCTGGGGCCAACGTCCTGACTTTC. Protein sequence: CASSLDGAGANVLTF. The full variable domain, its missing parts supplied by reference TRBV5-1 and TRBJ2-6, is KAGVTQTPRYLIKTRGQQVTLSCSPISGHRSVSWYQQTPGQGLQFLFEYFSETQRNKGNFPGRFSGRQFSNSRSEMNVSTLELGDSALYLCASSLDGAGANVLTFGAGSRLTVL.

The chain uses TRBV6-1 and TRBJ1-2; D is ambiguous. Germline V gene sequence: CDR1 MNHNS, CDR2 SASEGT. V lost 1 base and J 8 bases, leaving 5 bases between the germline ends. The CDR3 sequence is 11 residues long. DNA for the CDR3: TGTGCCAGCAGTGAAGTGCAGGGCTACACCTTC. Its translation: CASSEVQGYTF.

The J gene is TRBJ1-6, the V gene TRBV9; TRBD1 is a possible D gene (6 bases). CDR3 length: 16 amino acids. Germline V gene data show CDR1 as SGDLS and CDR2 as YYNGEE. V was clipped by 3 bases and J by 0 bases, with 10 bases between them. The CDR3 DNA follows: TGTGCCAGCAGCGCCCGGGACAACTCCTATAATTCACCCCTCCACTTT. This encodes CASSARDNSYNSPLHF.

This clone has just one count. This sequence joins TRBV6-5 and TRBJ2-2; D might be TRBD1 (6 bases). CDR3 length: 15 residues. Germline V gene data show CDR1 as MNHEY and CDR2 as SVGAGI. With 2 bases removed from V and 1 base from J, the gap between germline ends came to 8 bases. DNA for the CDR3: TGTGCCAGCAGTTACCAGACAGGGAACACCGGGGAGCTGTTTTTT. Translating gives CASSYQTGNTGELFF.